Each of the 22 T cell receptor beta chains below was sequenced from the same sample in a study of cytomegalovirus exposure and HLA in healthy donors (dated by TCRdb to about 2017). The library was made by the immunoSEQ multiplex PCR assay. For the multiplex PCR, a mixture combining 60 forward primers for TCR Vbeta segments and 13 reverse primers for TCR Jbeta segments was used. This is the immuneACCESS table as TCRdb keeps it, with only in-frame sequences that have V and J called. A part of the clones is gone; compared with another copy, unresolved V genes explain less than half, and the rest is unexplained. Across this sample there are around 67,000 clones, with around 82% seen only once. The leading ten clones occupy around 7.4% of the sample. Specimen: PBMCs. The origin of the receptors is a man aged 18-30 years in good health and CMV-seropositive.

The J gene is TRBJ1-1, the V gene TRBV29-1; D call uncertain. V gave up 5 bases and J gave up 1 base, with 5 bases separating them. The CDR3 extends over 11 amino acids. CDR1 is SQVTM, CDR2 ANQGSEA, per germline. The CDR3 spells CSVKQNTEAFF. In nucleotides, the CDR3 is TGCAGCGTTAAGCAGAACACTGAAGCTTTCTTT.

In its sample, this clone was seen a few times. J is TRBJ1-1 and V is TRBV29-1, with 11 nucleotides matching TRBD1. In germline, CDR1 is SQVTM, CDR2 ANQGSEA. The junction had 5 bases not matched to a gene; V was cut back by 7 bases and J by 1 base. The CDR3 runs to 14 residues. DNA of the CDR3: TGCAGCGCATGGACAGGGGGCGCGAACACTGAAGCTTTCTTT. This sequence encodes CSAWTGGANTEAFF. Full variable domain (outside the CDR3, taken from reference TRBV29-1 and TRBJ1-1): SAVISQKPSRDICQRGTSLTIQCQVDSQVTMMFWYRQQPGQSLTLIATANQGSEATYESGFVIDKFPISRPNLTFSTLTVSNMSPEDSSIYLCSAWTGGANTEAFFGQGTRLTVV.

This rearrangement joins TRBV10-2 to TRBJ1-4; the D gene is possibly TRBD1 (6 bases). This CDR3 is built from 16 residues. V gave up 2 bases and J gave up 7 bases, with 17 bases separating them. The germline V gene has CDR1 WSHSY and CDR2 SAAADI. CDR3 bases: TGCGCCAGCAGTGAGAGGTCGGCGGGGGCCGGTGAAAAACTGTTTTTT. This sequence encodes CASSERSAGAGEKLFF.

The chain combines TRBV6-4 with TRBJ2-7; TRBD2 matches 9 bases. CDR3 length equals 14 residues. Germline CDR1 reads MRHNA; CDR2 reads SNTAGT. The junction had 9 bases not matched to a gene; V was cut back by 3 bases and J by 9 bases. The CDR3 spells CASSELAGARGQYF. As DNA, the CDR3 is TGTGCCAGCAGTGAACTAGCGGGTGCGCGGGGGCAGTACTTC.

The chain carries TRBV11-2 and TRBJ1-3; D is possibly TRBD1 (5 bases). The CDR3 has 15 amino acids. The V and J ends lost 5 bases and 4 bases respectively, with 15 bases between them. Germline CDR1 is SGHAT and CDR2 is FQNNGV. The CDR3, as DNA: TGTGCCAGCAGCCCGGGACTCAATTCAGGAAACACCATATATTTT. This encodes CASSPGLNSGNTIYF.

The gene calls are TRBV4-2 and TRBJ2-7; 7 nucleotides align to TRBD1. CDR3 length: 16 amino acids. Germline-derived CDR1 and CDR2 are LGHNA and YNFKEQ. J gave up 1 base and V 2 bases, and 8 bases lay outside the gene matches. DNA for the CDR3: TGTGCCAGCAGCCAATCCCCGGACAGGTCGTCCTACGAGCAGTACTTC. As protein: CASSQSPDRSSYEQYF.

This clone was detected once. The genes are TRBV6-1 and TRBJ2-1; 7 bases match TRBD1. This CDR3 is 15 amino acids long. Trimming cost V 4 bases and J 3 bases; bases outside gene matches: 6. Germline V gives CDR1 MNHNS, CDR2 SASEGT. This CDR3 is CASSAGDSLYNEQFF. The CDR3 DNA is TGTGCCAGCAGTGCTGGGGACAGCCTCTACAATGAGCAGTTCTTC.

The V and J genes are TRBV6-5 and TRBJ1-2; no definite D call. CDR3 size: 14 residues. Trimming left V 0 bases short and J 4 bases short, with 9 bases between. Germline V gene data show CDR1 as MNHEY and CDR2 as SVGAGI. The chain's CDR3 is CASSYSKEFYGYTF. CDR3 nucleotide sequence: TGTGCCAGCAGTTACTCGAAGGAGTTCTATGGCTACACCTTC.

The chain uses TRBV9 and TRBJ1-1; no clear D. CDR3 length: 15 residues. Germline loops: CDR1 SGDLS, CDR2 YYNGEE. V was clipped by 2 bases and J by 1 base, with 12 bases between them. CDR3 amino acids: CASSVGSGRNTEAFF. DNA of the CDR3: TGTGCCAGCAGCGTCGGGTCTGGAAGGAACACTGAAGCTTTCTTT.

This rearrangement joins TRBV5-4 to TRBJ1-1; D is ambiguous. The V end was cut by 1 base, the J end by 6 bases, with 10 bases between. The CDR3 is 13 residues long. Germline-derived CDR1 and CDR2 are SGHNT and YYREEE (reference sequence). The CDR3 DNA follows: TGTGCCAGCAGCTTGCCCGTGAGCGCTGAAGCTTTCTTT. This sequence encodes CASSLPVSAEAFF. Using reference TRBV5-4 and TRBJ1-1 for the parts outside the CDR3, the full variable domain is ETGVTQSPTHLIKTRGQQVTLRCSSQSGHNTVSWYQQALGQGPQFIFQYYREEENGRGNFPPRFSGLQFPNYSSELNVNALELDDSALYLCASSLPVSAEAFFGQGTRLTVV.

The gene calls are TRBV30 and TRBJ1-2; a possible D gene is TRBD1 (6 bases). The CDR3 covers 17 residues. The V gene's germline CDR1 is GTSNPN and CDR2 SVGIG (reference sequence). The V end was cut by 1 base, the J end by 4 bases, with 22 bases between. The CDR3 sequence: CAWSAPPGHGALYGYTF. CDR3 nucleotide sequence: TGTGCCTGGAGTGCCCCCCCGGGACACGGCGCGCTCTATGGCTACACCTTC.

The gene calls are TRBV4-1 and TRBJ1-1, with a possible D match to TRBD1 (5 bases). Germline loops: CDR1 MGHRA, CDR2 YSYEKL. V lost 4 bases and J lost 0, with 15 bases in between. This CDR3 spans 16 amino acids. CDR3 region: CASSPDRGVMNTEAFF. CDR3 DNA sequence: TGCGCCAGCAGCCCCGATCGGGGGGTGATGAACACTGAAGCTTTCTTT.

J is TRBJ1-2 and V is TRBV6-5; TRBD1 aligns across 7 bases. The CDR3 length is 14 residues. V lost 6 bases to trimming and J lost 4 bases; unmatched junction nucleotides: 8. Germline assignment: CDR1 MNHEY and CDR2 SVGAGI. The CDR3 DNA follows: TGTGCCAGCAGACAGGGGCAGACTAGCTATGGCTACACCTTC. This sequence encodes CASRQGQTSYGYTF.

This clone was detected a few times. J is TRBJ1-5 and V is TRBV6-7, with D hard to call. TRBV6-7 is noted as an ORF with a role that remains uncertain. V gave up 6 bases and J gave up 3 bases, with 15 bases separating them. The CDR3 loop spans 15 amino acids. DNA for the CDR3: TGTGCCAGCAGAGAGACCATTCAGGTCAATCAGCCCCAGCATTTT. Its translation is CASRETIQVNQPQHF.

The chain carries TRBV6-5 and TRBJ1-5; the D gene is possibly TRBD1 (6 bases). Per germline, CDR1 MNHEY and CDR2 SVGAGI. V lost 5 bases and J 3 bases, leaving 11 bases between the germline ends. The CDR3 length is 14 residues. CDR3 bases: TGTGCCAGCAGTGTGGGACAAACCAATCAGCCCCAGCATTTT. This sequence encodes CASSVGQTNQPQHF.

This CDR3 reads CATTGGGNQPQHF. The CDR3, as DNA: TGTGCCACGACAGGGGGCGGCAATCAGCCCCAGCATTTT. The chain employs TRBV10-3 and TRBJ1-5, with 10 bases fitting TRBD1. The ends lost 10 bases at V and 2 bases at J; junction bases unmatched: 2. The CDR3 contains 13 residues. Germline values: CDR1 ENHRY, CDR2 SYGVKD.

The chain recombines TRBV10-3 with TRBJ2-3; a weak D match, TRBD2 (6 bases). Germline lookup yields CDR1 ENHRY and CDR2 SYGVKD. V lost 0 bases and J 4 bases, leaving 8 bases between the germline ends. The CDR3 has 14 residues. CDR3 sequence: CAISESTGADTQYF. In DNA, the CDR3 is TGTGCCATCAGTGAGTCGACGGGGGCAGATACGCAGTATTTT.

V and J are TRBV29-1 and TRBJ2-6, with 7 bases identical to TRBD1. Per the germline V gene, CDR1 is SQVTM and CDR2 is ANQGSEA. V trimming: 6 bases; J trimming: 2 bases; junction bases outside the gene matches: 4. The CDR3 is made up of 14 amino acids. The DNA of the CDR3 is TGCAGCGTCGGGGACAGTCCTGGGGCCAACGTCCTGACTTTC. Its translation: CSVGDSPGANVLTF.

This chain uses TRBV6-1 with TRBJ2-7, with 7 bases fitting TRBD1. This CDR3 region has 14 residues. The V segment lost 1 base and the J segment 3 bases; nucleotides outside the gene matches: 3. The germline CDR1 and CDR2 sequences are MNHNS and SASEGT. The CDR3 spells CASSEVAGGYEQYF. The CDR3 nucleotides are TGTGCCAGCAGTGAAGTCGCAGGGGGCTACGAGCAGTACTTC.

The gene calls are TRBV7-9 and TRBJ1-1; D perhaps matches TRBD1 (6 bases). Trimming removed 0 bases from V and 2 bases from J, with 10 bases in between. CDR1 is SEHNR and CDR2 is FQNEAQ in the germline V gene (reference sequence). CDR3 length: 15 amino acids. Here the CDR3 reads CASSLAQGINTEAFF. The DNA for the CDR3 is TGTGCCAGCAGCTTAGCGCAGGGGATCAACACTGAAGCTTTCTTT.

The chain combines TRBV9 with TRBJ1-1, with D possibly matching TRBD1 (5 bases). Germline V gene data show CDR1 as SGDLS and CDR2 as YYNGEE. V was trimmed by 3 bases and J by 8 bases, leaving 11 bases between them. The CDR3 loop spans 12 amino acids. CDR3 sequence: CASSGDSSEAFF. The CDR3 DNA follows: TGTGCCAGCAGCGGGGACTCTTCAGAAGCTTTCTTT.

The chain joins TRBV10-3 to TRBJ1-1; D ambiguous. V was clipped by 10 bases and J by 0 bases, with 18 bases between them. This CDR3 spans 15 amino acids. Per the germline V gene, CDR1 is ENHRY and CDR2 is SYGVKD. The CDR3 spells CASRLGLEMNTEAFF. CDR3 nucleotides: TGTGCCAGCCGTTTGGGCCTCGAGATGAACACTGAAGCTTTCTTT.